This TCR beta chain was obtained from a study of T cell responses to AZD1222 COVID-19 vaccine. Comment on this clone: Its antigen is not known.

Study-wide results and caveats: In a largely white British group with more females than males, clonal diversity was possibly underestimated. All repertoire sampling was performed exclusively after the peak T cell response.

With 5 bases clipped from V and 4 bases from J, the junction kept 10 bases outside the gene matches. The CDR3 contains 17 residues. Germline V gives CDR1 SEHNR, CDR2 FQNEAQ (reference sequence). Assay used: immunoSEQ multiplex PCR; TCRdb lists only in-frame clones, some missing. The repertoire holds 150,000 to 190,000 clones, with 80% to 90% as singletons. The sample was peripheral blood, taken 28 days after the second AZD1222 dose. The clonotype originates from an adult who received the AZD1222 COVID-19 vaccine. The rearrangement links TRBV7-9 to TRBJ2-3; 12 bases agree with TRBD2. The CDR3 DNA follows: TGTGCCAGCAGCCCCCAGACTAGCGGGAGTAGATCAGATACGCAGTATTTT. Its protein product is CASSPQTSGSRSDTQYF.